Each of the 20 T cell receptor beta chains below was sequenced from the same sample in a study of T cell repertoires in cytomegalovirus infection. From the reads, TCRdb called clonotypes with MiXCR, one entry per CDR3 protein. Found here are some 300,000 distinct CDR3 sequences, around 9.1% of them singletons; the top ten hold around 2.5%. Sequencing input: PBMCs. Receptors were obtained from a human donor in good health (CMV status not recorded). Some clones in this sample may be carry-over from other donors' samples.

This clonotype was detected many times. The rearrangement joins TRBV7-2 to TRBJ2-2, with a weak D call TRBD1 (5 bases). V was pared by 5 bases and J by 3 bases, with 22 bases between. The CDR3 loop spans 18 amino acids. Germline V gene data show CDR1 as SGHTA and CDR2 as FQGNSA. The CDR3 spells CASSQNDHRRVDTGELFF. The CDR3 DNA reads as TGTGCCAGCAGCCAGAACGACCACAGGCGCGTCGACACCGGGGAGCTGTTTTTT.

This clonotype was counted ten times or more. In nucleotides, the CDR3 is TGTGCCAGCAGACTACAGGGGGCAGGGTCCTACAATGAGCAGTTCTTC. Protein product: CASRLQGAGSYNEQFF. The chain has TRBV5-4 and TRBJ2-1; 9 bases line up with TRBD1. V trimming: 5 bases; J trimming: 1 base; junction bases outside the gene matches: 7. The germline V gene encodes CDR1 SGHNT and CDR2 YYREEE (reference sequence). The CDR3 length is 16 residues.

The chain couples TRBV19 to TRBJ2-1; D unresolved. CDR3 size: 13 residues. V was pared by 6 bases and J by 7 bases, with 13 bases between. Germline assignment: CDR1 LNHDA and CDR2 SQIVND (reference sequence). In DNA form, the CDR3 reads TGTGCCAGTAGGGATTGGGAAGTAAATGAGCAGTTCTTC. Protein sequence: CASRDWEVNEQFF. Together with reference TRBV19 and TRBJ2-1, the CDR3 gives the full variable domain: DGGITQSPKYLFRKEGQNVTLSCEQNLNHDAMYWYRQDPGQGLRLIYYSQIVNDFQKGDIAEGYSVSREKKESFPLTVTSAQKNPTAFYLCASRDWEVNEQFFGPGTRLTVL.

The rearrangement links TRBV28 to TRBJ1-4; TRBD1 might be the D (5 bases). The CDR3 is 13 residues long. Germline V gives CDR1 MDHEN, CDR2 SYDVKM. V lost 8 bases and J lost 8, with 15 bases in between. CDR3 sequence reads: CASGPGAPEKLFF. The CDR3 DNA reads TGTGCCAGCGGACCTGGGGCACCGGAAAAACTGTTTTTT.

This clonotype was counted many times. The V and J genes are TRBV5-1 and TRBJ1-1; D is undetermined. V was shortened by 1 base and J by 0 bases, with 7 bases between the two germline ends. CDR1 SGHRS and CDR2 YFSETQ come from the germline V gene. There are 14 residues in the CDR3. CDR3 residues: CASSLSPMNTEAFF. The CDR3 DNA is TGCGCCAGCAGCTTGAGCCCCATGAACACTGAAGCTTTCTTT.

This clonotype came up a few times. This chain joins TRBV15 and TRBJ1-1; D is ambiguous. The V end lost 5 bases, the J end lost 7 bases, and 11 bases lay between the germline ends. The CDR3 is made up of 12 amino acids. CDR1 and CDR2 (germline): LNHNV, YYDKDF (reference sequence). The chain's CDR3 is CATSPGRGEAFF. As DNA, the CDR3 is TGTGCCACCAGCCCCGGTCGGGGTGAAGCTTTCTTT.

This clonotype has at least ten counts. The chain employs TRBV5-1 and TRBJ2-7, with D perhaps matching TRBD1 or TRBD2 (6 bases each). Germline V gene sequence: CDR1 SGHRS, CDR2 YFSETQ. Between the trimmed V and J ends, which lost 6 bases and 5 bases, there was a span of 21 bases. This CDR3 contains 15 residues. The CDR3 DNA reads as TGCGCCAGCACCGTCATGGGGGGCGCAGCGGACGAGCAGTACTTC. This encodes CASTVMGGAADEQYF. Complete variable domain (other parts from reference TRBV5-1 and TRBJ2-7): KAGVTQTPRYLIKTRGQQVTLSCSPISGHRSVSWYQQTPGQGLQFLFEYFSETQRNKGNFPGRFSGRQFSNSRSEMNVSTLELGDSALYLCASTVMGGAADEQYFGPGTRLTVT.

This clonotype has a count of ten or more. This chain connects TRBV5-1 to TRBJ1-2, with D hard to call. Trimming took off 4 bases at V and 3 bases at J, with 10 bases between the two ends. This CDR3 region has 13 residues. Germline V CDR1 and CDR2: SGHRS, YFSETQ. The CDR3 DNA reads as TGCGCCAGCAGCGTTACAGAGGACTATGGCTACACCTTC. Amino acid sequence: CASSVTEDYGYTF. Drawing the rest from reference TRBV5-1 and TRBJ1-2, the complete variable domain is KAGVTQTPRYLIKTRGQQVTLSCSPISGHRSVSWYQQTPGQGLQFLFEYFSETQRNKGNFPGRFSGRQFSNSRSEMNVSTLELGDSALYLCASSVTEDYGYTFGSGTRLTVV.

This clonotype was observed at least ten times. This chain uses TRBV7-8 with TRBJ2-2; 14 bases fit TRBD2. Germline V gene data show CDR1 as SGHVS and CDR2 as FQNEAQ. The CDR3 is made up of 18 amino acids. V lost 2 bases to trimming and J lost 0 bases; unmatched junction nucleotides: 2. This chain's CDR3 is CASSLRTSGGPNTGELFF. The CDR3 DNA is TGTGCCAGCAGCTTACGGACTAGCGGGGGGCCGAACACCGGGGAGCTGTTTTTT. The full variable domain, in which reference TRBV7-8 and TRBJ2-2 provide the parts outside the CDR3, is GAGVSQSPRYKVAKRGQDVALRCDPISGHVSLFWYQQALGQGPEFLTYFQNEAQLDKSGLPSDRFFAERPEGSVSTLKIQRTQQEDSAVYLCASSLRTSGGPNTGELFFGEGSRLTVL.

In this sample, this clonotype turned up a few times. The genes are TRBV19 and TRBJ1-5, with D uncertain. Between the trimmed V and J ends, which lost 4 bases and 2 bases, there was a span of 15 bases. Per the germline V gene, CDR1 is LNHDA and CDR2 is SQIVND (reference sequence). The CDR3 spans 16 residues. CDR3 sequence (DNA): TGTGCCAGTAGTACGGCAGGTGTCGGCGGCAATCAGCCCCAGCATTTT. Amino acids: CASSTAGVGGNQPQHF.

V gene TRBV6-5 combines with J gene TRBJ2-5, with D perhaps being TRBD1 or TRBD2 (5 bases each). Between the trimmed V and J ends, which lost 6 bases and 1 base, there was a span of 12 bases. The CDR3 is 14 amino acids. The germline CDR1 and CDR2 sequences are MNHEY and SVGAGI. CDR3 in amino acids: CASRSGTAQETQYF. CDR3 nucleotide sequence: TGTGCCAGCAGATCCGGGACCGCCCAAGAGACCCAGTACTTC.

This clonotype was found many times. The V call is TRBV7-9, the J call TRBJ2-5; no clear D. Looked up from germline, CDR1 is SEHNR and CDR2 is FQNEAQ (reference sequence). V lost 1 base, J lost 5 bases, and 5 bases lay in between. This CDR3 is 12 amino acids long. The CDR3 nucleotides are TGTGCCAGCAGCTTAGGTGTGGAGACCCAGTACTTC. As protein: CASSLGVETQYF. The full variable domain, in which reference TRBV7-9 and TRBJ2-5 provide the parts outside the CDR3, is DTGVSQNPRHKITKRGQNVTFRCDPISEHNRLYWYRQTLGQGPEFLTYFQNEAQLEKSRLLSDRFSAERPKGSFSTLEIQRTEQGDSAMYLCASSLGVETQYFGPGTRLLVL.

This chain connects TRBV19 to TRBJ2-7, with 10 positions matching TRBD1. CDR1 and CDR2 from the germline V gene are LNHDA and SQIVND (reference sequence). The CDR3 is made up of 14 amino acids. V dropped 10 bases and J dropped 3; count of bases not matched to a gene: 9. The CDR3 protein is CAIPRDRGIYEQYV. Here the CDR3 DNA reads TGTGCCATTCCCCGGGACAGGGGTATCTACGAGCAGTACGTC.

This clonotype occurred many times. The J gene is TRBJ2-5, the V gene TRBV7-9; D not certain. CDR1 is SEHNR and CDR2 is FQNEAQ in the germline V gene (reference sequence). The CDR3 totals 14 residues. V was shortened by 5 bases and J by 3 bases, with 13 bases between the two germline ends. In DNA form, the CDR3 reads TGTGCCAGCAGCCGAGCAACAGAAAAAGAGACCCAGTACTTC. Its translation is CASSRATEKETQYF.

There are many counts of this clonotype. The chain combines TRBV7-6 with TRBJ2-2, with TRBD2 identical over 7 bases. Unmatched junction bases numbered 3, after V lost 5 bases and J lost 0 bases. The CDR3 sequence is 15 residues long. Germline V gene lookup returns CDR1 SGHVS and CDR2 FNYEAQ. CDR3 sequence: CASSRGVPNTGELFF. DNA of the CDR3: TGTGCCAGCAGCCGGGGGGTTCCGAACACCGGGGAGCTGTTTTTT.

In its sample, this clonotype was seen a few times. V is TRBV7-9 and J is TRBJ1-3; tentatively, D is TRBD1 (6 bases). The length of the CDR3 is 16 residues. V was cut by 7 bases and J by 0 bases, with 16 bases left in between. Germline CDR1 reads SEHNR; CDR2 reads FQNEAQ (reference sequence). CDR3 sequence: CASISPDRSSGNTIYF. Written as DNA, the CDR3 is TGTGCCAGCATATCGCCCGACAGGAGCTCTGGAAACACCATATATTTT.

This clonotype occurred many times. V and J are TRBV7-8 and TRBJ2-3; 9 nucleotides align to TRBD2. The CDR3 sequence is 16 residues long. Germline CDR1 reads SGHVS; CDR2 reads FQNEAQ. V trimming: 4 bases; J trimming: 1 base; junction bases outside the gene matches: 6. The CDR3 here is CASSSPASGGTDTQYF. The CDR3 region has the DNA TGTGCCAGCAGCTCGCCAGCTAGCGGGGGCACAGATACGCAGTATTTT.

This clonotype showed up many times. The gene calls are TRBV5-1 and TRBJ2-5; D remains ambiguous. V was trimmed by 0 bases and J by 7 bases, leaving 19 bases between them. The germline V gene encodes CDR1 SGHRS and CDR2 YFSETQ. This CDR3 is built from 16 residues. CDR3 residues: CASSLDTESASRTQYF. The CDR3 nucleotides are TGCGCCAGCAGCTTGGACACTGAGTCGGCCTCCAGGACCCAGTACTTC.

This clonotype was seen only a few times. This chain uses TRBV7-9 with TRBJ1-4; TRBD1 matches at 9 bases. The length of the CDR3 is 17 residues. Germline V gives CDR1 SEHNR, CDR2 FQNEAQ (reference sequence). V dropped 4 bases and J dropped 0; count of bases not matched to a gene: 6. The CDR3 DNA sequence: TGTGCCAGCAGCTCCGGGGACAGGGTTTCAACTAATGAAAAACTGTTTTTT. This sequence encodes CASSSGDRVSTNEKLFF.

This clonotype was counted between two and nine times. The chain combines TRBV24-1 with TRBJ1-5; possible D gene TRBD1, 5 bases. Germline CDR1 reads KGHDR; CDR2 reads SFDVKD. The CDR3 totals 13 residues. V lost 9 bases, J lost 2 bases, and 10 bases lay in between. The CDR3 nucleotides read TGTGCCACCGGGGGATTGGGCAATCAGCCCCAGCATTTT. Protein sequence: CATGGLGNQPQHF.